Listed below are T cell receptor beta chains from one sample, sequenced in a study of T cells after somatic rescue of genetic block. The assay was immunoSEQ multiplex PCR, and TCRdb's table has in-frame clones only and misses some. This sample has some 67,000 clones; about 91% occur once, and the top ten carry 3%. Sequenced input: peripheral blood mononuclear cells (PBMCs). The source is a man between 40 and 49 years old. Both conserved end residues are part of each CDR3. D genes are given only for firm matches. Size is omitted from some rows. Given values are once, few, many or a class for expanded clones.

d_call	v_call	clone_size	j_call	cdr3_nt	cdr3_aa
-	TRBV4-2	-	TRBJ2-1	TGTGCCAGCAGCCAAGACCTCCGTCGGGAGCAGTTCTTC	CASSQDLRREQFF
-	TRBV6-1	-	TRBJ1-5	TGTGCCAGCAGTGAAGGCAATCAGCCCCAGCATTTT	CASSEGNQPQHF
-	TRBV4-1	-	TRBJ2-3	TGCGCCAGCAGCCAAGACAGGGGTCTCATAGATACGCAGTATTTT	CASSQDRGLIDTQYF
-	TRBV27	-	TRBJ2-5	TGTGCCAGCAGTTTCTCTGGACTCCCAGGGGAGACCCAGTACTTC	CASSFSGLPGETQYF
-	TRBV27	-	TRBJ2-7	TGTGCCAGCAGCTTCGGGCCCCTGCGGGGCTCCTACGAGCAGTACTTC	CASSFGPLRGSYEQYF
-	TRBV7-9	-	TRBJ1-1	TGTGCCAGCACCCGGGGCGGGGGCCCCCACACTATGAACACTGAAGCTTTCTTT	CASTRGGGPHTMNTEAFF
-	TRBV4-1	-	TRBJ2-7	TGCGCCAGCAGCCAAAACTACGAGCAGTACTTC	CASSQNYEQYF
-	TRBV28	-	TRBJ2-1	TGTGCCAGCAGTTGGGGCAATGAGCAGTTCTTC	CASSWGNEQFF
TRBD2	TRBV5-4	-	TRBJ2-7	TGTGCCAGCAGAGCTAGCGGGAAGGGAGAGCAGTACTTC	CASRASGKGEQYF
TRBD2	TRBV5-4	-	TRBJ2-1	TGTGCCAGCAGCCCAACTAGCGGACGAGTGAGTGAGCAGTTCTTC	CASSPTSGRVSEQFF
-	TRBV19	-	TRBJ2-7	TGTGCCAGTAGTTGGGACACCAGCGAGCAGTACTTC	CASSWDTSEQYF
TRBD1	TRBV2	-	TRBJ2-7	TGTGCCAGCAGAGCCGACAGGGCCTACGAGCAGTACTTC	CASRADRAYEQYF
TRBD1	TRBV29-1	-	TRBJ2-2	TGCAGCTCATGGGACAGGAGGGCCGGGGAGCTGTTTTTT	CSSWDRRAGELFF
-	TRBV5-6	-	TRBJ2-4	TGTGCCAGCAGCCCTGGGCCCTTAGCCAAAAACATTCAGTACTTC	CASSPGPLAKNIQYF
TRBD1	TRBV9	-	TRBJ2-6	TGTGCCAGCAGCGTGGGACAGCTCTCTGGGGCCAACGTCCTGACTTTC	CASSVGQLSGANVLTF
-	TRBV5-1	-	TRBJ1-1	TGCGCCAGCAGCACCGACAGGCGTTTGGGCACTGAAGCTTTCTTT	CASSTDRRLGTEAFF
-	TRBV10-1	-	TRBJ2-3	TGCGCCAGCAGTGACCCGCACAGCACAGATACGCAGTATTTT	CASSDPHSTDTQYF
TRBD1	TRBV7-9	-	TRBJ2-7	TGTGCCAGCAGCTTACGGGACAGGGAAGTTTACGAGCAGTACTTC	CASSLRDREVYEQYF
TRBD1	TRBV18	-	TRBJ1-1	TGTGCCAGCTCACCACCGGACAGGGCCAGCGTTAACACTGAAGCTTTCTTT	CASSPPDRASVNTEAFF
-	TRBV6-6	-	TRBJ1-5	TGTGCCAGCAGTCCAAGCATTATGCAGCCCCAGCATTTT	CASSPSIMQPQHF
-	TRBV6-1	-	TRBJ2-1	TGTGCCAGCAGAGCCCAGGGATACTCCTACAATGAGCAGTTCTTC	CASRAQGYSYNEQFF
-	TRBV18	once	TRBJ1-1	TGTGCCAGCTCACTAAACCGGGACGAAGCTTTCTTT	CASSLNRDEAFF
-	TRBV27	-	TRBJ2-7	TGTGCCAGCAGCTCCTCCCTCATGGGTTCGGCCTACGAGCAGTACTTC	CASSSSLMGSAYEQYF
-	TRBV6-5	-	TRBJ2-7	TGTGCCAGCAGGGACTACCAGCGCCTACCCTACGAGCAGTACTTC	CASRDYQRLPYEQYF
-	TRBV5-1	-	TRBJ1-5	TGCGCCAGCAGAAATCAGCCCCAGCATTTT	CASRNQPQHF
TRBD2	TRBV7-9	-	TRBJ2-7	TGTGCCAGCAGCGCTAAGACCTCCGGGACTATACAATACGAGCAGTACTTC	CASSAKTSGTIQYEQYF
-	TRBV19	-	TRBJ2-3	TGTGCCAGTAGTGTTCCGGGACACCGCACAGATACGCAGTATTTT	CASSVPGHRTDTQYF
-	TRBV28	-	TRBJ1-5	TGTGCCAGCAGTTTATCAGGGTCAGGACAGCCCCAGCATTTT	CASSLSGSGQPQHF
-	TRBV7-9	-	TRBJ1-1	TGTGCCAGCAGCCCATATACCGCTTGGGCTGAAGCTTTCTTT	CASSPYTAWAEAFF
-	TRBV4-1	-	TRBJ1-3	TGCGCCAGCAGCCAAGGAATAGTAGGGACCAGGAACACCATATATTTT	CASSQGIVGTRNTIYF
-	TRBV10-1	-	TRBJ2-1	TGCGCCAGCAGTGAGCTTTCAGGGGGGCATTGGAATGAGCAGTTCTTC	CASSELSGGHWNEQFF
TRBD1	TRBV11-2	-	TRBJ1-4	TGTGCCAGCAGCCCAATCACGACAGGGCCCAATGAAAAACTGTTTTTT	CASSPITTGPNEKLFF
TRBD1	TRBV7-9	-	TRBJ1-2	TGTGCCAGCACCCCGTACAGGGGCCCGGGGGGCTACACCTTC	CASTPYRGPGGYTF
TRBD1	TRBV29-1	once	TRBJ1-1	TGCAGCGTTGACCCCCGGACAGGGGCTTATCTCACTGAAGCTTTCTTT	CSVDPRTGAYLTEAFF
TRBD1	TRBV5-1	-	TRBJ2-5	TGCGCCAGCAGGTCGGGACAGGGTGGGGAGACCCAGTACTTC	CASRSGQGGETQYF
-	TRBV7-9	-	TRBJ1-3	TGTGCCAGGGCCGGGGGGCCTGGAAACACCATATATTTT	CARAGGPGNTIYF
-	TRBV5-8	-	TRBJ2-5	TGTGCCAGCAGCCAAGCTTGGGAGACCCAGTACTTC	CASSQAWETQYF
-	TRBV11-2	-	TRBJ1-2	TGTGCCAGCAGCTTAGATCTCGGGACGGCGAACTATGGCTACACCTTC	CASSLDLGTANYGYTF
TRBD1	TRBV12-5	-	TRBJ2-7	TGTGCTAGTGGTTTGGTGCCCCGGGACAGGGTTTTCGAGCAGTACTTC	CASGLVPRDRVFEQYF
-	TRBV9	-	TRBJ1-6	TGTGCCAGCAGCGTAGGGTTCAATTCACCCCTCCACTTT	CASSVGFNSPLHF
TRBD1	TRBV29-1	-	TRBJ1-1	TGCAGCGTTGAACAGGGGGCTAGTAACACTGAAGCTTTCTTT	CSVEQGASNTEAFF
-	TRBV4-2	-	TRBJ2-7	TGTGCCAGCAGCCAAGATATCGAAGAATACGAGCAGTACTTC	CASSQDIEEYEQYF
-	TRBV18	once	TRBJ2-2	TGTGCCAGCTCACCAGGGCTGGTGGGCGGAAAGGCCGGGGAGCTGTTTTTT	CASSPGLVGGKAGELFF
-	TRBV6-5	-	TRBJ1-1	TGTGCCAGCACCCCAATGGAGACAGTACGGACTGAAGCTTTCTTT	CASTPMETVRTEAFF
-	TRBV5-4	-	TRBJ2-5	TGTGCCAGCAGCGTTTGGGACCAAGAGACCCAGTACTTC	CASSVWDQETQYF
-	TRBV14	-	TRBJ2-7	TGTGCCAGCAGCCAACAGTTTCGCTCCTACGAGCAGTACTTC	CASSQQFRSYEQYF